Listed below are T cell receptor beta chains from one sample, sequenced in a study of glioma-infiltrating T cells. TCRdb re-analysed the multiplex PCR reads in MiXCR, keeping a single row per CDR3 protein. The sample records 400,000 or so distinct CDR3 sequences, approximately 42% being singletons. Specimen: glioma tissue, nonneoplastic brain tissue, or PBMCs (not recorded which). The receptors come from a human donor with low-grade glioma or glioblastoma, undergoing nonglioma brain surgery, or in good health (not recorded which). CDR3s include the opening cysteine and the closing phenylalanine or tryptophan. A D gene is named only where the DNA matches it firmly. Clone size is stated in some rows and not others, as once, few, many or a class when expanded.

V gene	clone size	D gene	J gene	CDR3 DNA	CDR3 protein
TRBV28	-	-	TRBJ2-1	TGTGCCAGCAGTCATCTCCTAAGGGCATACAATGAGCAGTTGTTC	CASSHLLRAYNEQLF
TRBV4-2	few	TRBD1	TRBJ2-7	TGTGCCAGCAGCCAGCGGGACAGGGACTACGAGCAGTACTTC	CASSQRDRDYEQYF
TRBV19	-	-	TRBJ2-1	TGTGCCAGTGGCCCTACCTCCTACAATGAGCAGTTCTTC	CASGPTSYNEQFF
TRBV6-5	many	-	TRBJ1-1	TGTGCCAGCAGTCCCACGGGCACTGAAGCTTTCTTT	CASSPTGTEAFF
TRBV20-1	-	-	TRBJ2-5	TGCAGTGCTATGACTAGGCAAGAGACCCAGTACTTC	CSAMTRQETQYF
TRBV7-2	once	TRBD1	TRBJ1-2	TGTGCCAGCAGCTTAGGGGGACAGGGAGTCTATGGCTACACCTTC	CASSLGGQGVYGYTF
TRBV20-1	-	-	TRBJ1-1	TGCAGTGCGCCAGGGGTCGTGAACACTGGAGCTTTCTTT	CSAPGVVNTGAFF
TRBV4-2	few	-	TRBJ2-5	TGTGCCAGCAGCCAGGAATACAAGACCGGGTTGGGACAAGAGACCCAGTACTTC	CASSQEYKTGLGQETQYF
TRBV20-1	-	TRBD2	TRBJ2-7	TGCAGTGCTAGAGATTGGTGGGGGACTAGCGGGAGAAACTACGAGCAGTACTTC	CSARDWWGTSGRNYEQYF
TRBV6-2/TRBV6-3	many	-	TRBJ2-7	TGTGCCAGCACCCCATTCGGACACGGCGATGGGGAGCAGTACTTC	CASTPFGHGDGEQYF
TRBV29-1	-	-	TRBJ2-5	TGCAGCTCCAGATGGGACATTCAAGAGACCCAGTACTTC	CSSRWDIQETQYF
TRBV28	-	-	TRBJ1-4	TGTGCCAGCAGTGGGGCGGGGGGGGCATCTAATGAAAAACTGTTTTTT	CASSGAGGASNEKLFF
TRBV5-1	few	-	TRBJ2-7	TGCGCCAGCAGCTGGGGGCAGGACTACGAGCAGTACTTC	CASSWGQDYEQYF
TRBV2	-	TRBD1	TRBJ1-2	TGTGCCAGCATCAGACAGGGACCCCGCTATGGCTACACCTTC	CASIRQGPRYGYTF
TRBV2	-	-	TRBJ1-2	TGTGCCAGCTACGCAGGGAGAATTAACTATAGCTACACCTTC	CASYAGRINYSYTF
TRBV7-2	-	-	TRBJ1-5	TGTGCCAGCAGCTTAGCGGGGGGGTATCAGCCCCAGCATTTT	CASSLAGGYQPQHF
TRBV20-1	many	-	TRBJ1-5	TGCAGTGCTAACAGGCCGAGCAATCAGCCCCAGCATTTT	CSANRPSNQPQHF
TRBV24-1	-	-	TRBJ2-1	TGTGCCACCTCGGACCCCAACACGTACAATGAGCAGTTCTTC	CATSDPNTYNEQFF
TRBV28	-	TRBD2	TRBJ2-7	TGTGCCAGCAGTTTGCGCGGGAGGGGTGCATACTTC	CASSLRGRGAYF
TRBV19	-	-	TRBJ1-5	TGTGCCAGTAGTCCTCGCGGGTATAGCAATCAGCCCCAGCATTTT	CASSPRGYSNQPQHF
TRBV7-9	-	-	TRBJ2-7	TGTGCCAGCAGCTTGAAAGGGTATAAGCAGTACTTC	CASSLKGYKQYF
TRBV29-1	-	-	TRBJ1-1	TGCAGCGTAGCTACGGGTGGAATGAACACTGAAGCTTTCTTT	CSVATGGMNTEAFF
TRBV7-2	-	-	TRBJ2-1	TGTGCCAGCAGCTCAACAGGGCCCCACGAGCAGTTCTTC	CASSSTGPHEQFF
TRBV19	few	-	TRBJ1-5	TGTGCCAGTAGTACATTCCGGGCACAGGCGAGCAATCAGCCCCAGCATTTT	CASSTFRAQASNQPQHF
TRBV6-2/TRBV6-3	many	-	TRBJ2-3	TGTGCCAGCAGACCTTGGGAAGACAGCACAGATACGCAGTATTTT	CASRPWEDSTDTQYF
TRBV5-6	few	-	TRBJ1-1	TGTGCCAGCAGCCCCCTCCAGACAGAACCGAACACTGAAGCTTTCTTT	CASSPLQTEPNTEAFF
TRBV6-1	many	-	TRBJ2-7	TGTGCCAGCAGAGACCCCGGCGGCGGTCCCTACGAGCAGTACTTC	CASRDPGGGPYEQYF
TRBV14	many	-	TRBJ1-1	TGTGCCAGCAGCCAAGTGAGGGGCACTGAAGCTTTCTTT	CASSQVRGTEAFF
TRBV27	many	-	TRBJ2-3	TGTGCCAGCAGAAGGGACACGACAGATACGCAGTATTTT	CASRRDTTDTQYF